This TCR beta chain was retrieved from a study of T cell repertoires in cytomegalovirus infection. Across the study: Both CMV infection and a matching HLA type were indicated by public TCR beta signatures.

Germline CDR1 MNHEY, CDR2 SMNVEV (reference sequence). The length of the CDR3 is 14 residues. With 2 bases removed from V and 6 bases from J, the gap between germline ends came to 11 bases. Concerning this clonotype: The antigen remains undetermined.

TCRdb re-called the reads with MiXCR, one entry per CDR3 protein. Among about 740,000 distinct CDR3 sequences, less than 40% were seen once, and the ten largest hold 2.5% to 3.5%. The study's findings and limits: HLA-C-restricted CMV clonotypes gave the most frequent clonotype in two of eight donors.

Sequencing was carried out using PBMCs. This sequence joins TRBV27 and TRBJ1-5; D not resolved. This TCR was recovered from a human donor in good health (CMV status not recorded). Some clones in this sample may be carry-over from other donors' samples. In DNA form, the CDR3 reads TGTGCCAGCAGTTTAGTCCGGGGTAGTCAGCCCCAGCATTTT. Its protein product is CASSLVRGSQPQHF.